The 18 T cell receptor beta chains presented below share a single source sample, sequenced in a study of blood T cell repertoires in COVID-19. Clones were sequenced by immunoSEQ multiplex PCR, and TCRdb holds only the in-frame ones, with some missing. Among under 400,000 clones, approximately 89% were seen once, and the ten largest hold around 3.9%. The specimen was peripheral blood. These receptors all stem from a woman aged 55-69 years with COVID-19, enrolled during active disease.

This clone was observed once. The chain recombines TRBV11-2 with TRBJ2-2; the D gene is possibly TRBD2 (6 bases). Germline loops: CDR1 SGHAT, CDR2 FQNNGV. This CDR3 has 14 amino acids. Between the trimmed V and J ends, which lost 3 bases and 4 bases, there was a span of 9 bases. CDR3 in amino acids: CASSFMRGTGELFF. The CDR3 nucleotides are TGTGCCAGCAGCTTCATGCGGGGCACCGGGGAGCTGTTTTTT.

The rearrangement uses TRBV7-2 and TRBJ1-1, with TRBD1 matching 8 bases. Trimming took 2 bases from V and 10 from J; bases not matched to a gene: 18. This CDR3 is built from 17 residues. The germline gives CDR1 SGHTA, CDR2 FQGNSA. The CDR3 DNA follows: TGTGCCAGCAGCTTACTGGGACCCCGGGGCGCAGGGGGCGCAGCTTTCTTT. This sequence encodes CASSLLGPRGAGGAAFF. Together with reference TRBV7-2 and TRBJ1-1, the CDR3 gives the full variable domain: GAGVSQSPSNKVTEKGKDVELRCDPISGHTALYWYRQSLGQGLEFLIYFQGNSAPDKSGLPSDRFSAERTGGSVSTLTIQRTQQEDSAVYLCASSLLGPRGAGGAAFFGQGTRLTVV.

This clone appeared a single time. The rearrangement joins TRBV11-2 to TRBJ1-1; D remains unclear. The CDR3 spans 13 residues. V was pared by 5 bases and J by 3 bases, with 10 bases between. Germline V gene data show CDR1 as SGHAT and CDR2 as FQNNGV. The CDR3 region has the DNA TGTGCCAGCAGCCTGCGGGCGGACACTGAAGCTTTCTTT. As protein: CASSLRADTEAFF.

V usage is TRBV11-3 and J usage is TRBJ2-7; 7 nucleotides agree with TRBD1. Germline trimming cut 1 base from V and 9 bases from J; bases unmatched to any gene: 12. CDR1 is SGHNT, CDR2 YENEEA, per germline. The CDR3 length is 15 residues. The CDR3 DNA reads TGTGCCAGCAGCTTAGGGGACAGACTCCAAGGGGGGCAGTACTTC. It translates to CASSLGDRLQGGQYF.

V gene TRBV9 combines with J gene TRBJ2-3, with 7 bases identical to TRBD2. Germline CDR1 reads SGDLS; CDR2 reads YYNGEE. CDR3 length: 16 residues. J was trimmed by 4 bases and V by 0 bases; bases with no gene match: 8. The CDR3 nucleotides are TGTGCCAGCAGCGTAGATTCACTAGCGACCGCAGATACGCAGTATTTT. It is translated as CASSVDSLATADTQYF.

The chain employs TRBV9 and TRBJ2-3, with 7 bases aligning to TRBD1. Germline-derived CDR1 and CDR2 are SGDLS and YYNGEE. After removal of 3 bases from V and 2 bases from J, the junction contained 6 bases not matched to a gene. The CDR3 contains 15 residues. The DNA of the CDR3 is TGTGCCAGCAGCGCCCGACAGGGTTACACAGATACGCAGTATTTT. Its translation is CASSARQGYTDTQYF.

The chain recombines TRBV28 with TRBJ1-3; D is ambiguous. V lost 2 bases to trimming and J lost 1 base, with 9 bases between them. The CDR3 consists of 15 residues. Germline V gene sequence: CDR1 MDHEN, CDR2 SYDVKM. CDR3 sequence: CASSLRTDSGNTIYF. The CDR3 bases are TGTGCCAGCAGTTTACGGACTGATTCTGGAAACACCATATATTTT. The entire variable domain, with the rest obtained from reference TRBV28 and TRBJ1-3, is as follows: DVKVTQSSRYLVKRTGEKVFLECVQDMDHENMFWYRQDPGLGLRLIYFSYDVKMKEKGDIPEGYSVSREKKERFSLILESASTNQTSMYLCASSLRTDSGNTIYFGEGSWLTVV.

This chain connects TRBV19 to TRBJ1-6, with D hard to call. Trimming removed 5 bases from V and 10 bases from J, with 18 bases in between. The CDR3 totals 15 residues. Germline CDR1 LNHDA, CDR2 SQIVND (reference sequence). CDR3 sequence (DNA): TGTGCCAGTAGTCCCGTTGCGGGGTACGGCTCACCCCTCCACTTT. It encodes CASSPVAGYGSPLHF. The full variable domain, with the rest looked up from reference TRBV19 and TRBJ1-6, is DGGITQSPKYLFRKEGQNVTLSCEQNLNHDAMYWYRQDPGQGLRLIYYSQIVNDFQKGDIAEGYSVSREKKESFPLTVTSAQKNPTAFYLCASSPVAGYGSPLHFGNGTRLTVT.

The rearrangement joins TRBV6-5 to TRBJ1-2; 7 bases are shared with TRBD1. The CDR3 length is 14 residues. V lost 6 bases and J lost 6; bases outside the gene matches: 10. Germline lookup yields CDR1 MNHEY and CDR2 SVGAGI. The CDR3 loop reads CASRGGRGMHGYTF. Written as DNA, the CDR3 is TGTGCCAGCAGGGGGGGCAGGGGGATGCATGGCTACACCTTC.

The chain recombines TRBV6-6 with TRBJ2-2; D perhaps matches TRBD2 (5 bases). CDR3 length: 12 residues. V was clipped by 6 bases and J by 7 bases, with 9 bases between them. CDR1 MNHNY and CDR2 SVGAGI come from the germline V gene (reference sequence). The DNA of the CDR3 is TGTGCCAGCAGGACGGAGGTCGGGGAGCTGTTTTTT. Residues: CASRTEVGELFF.

The CDR3 spells CATSDWGGLAGNTIYF. CDR3 sequence (DNA): TGTGCCACCAGCGACTGGGGGGGTCTTGCTGGAAACACCATATATTTT. The V call is TRBV15, the J call TRBJ1-3, with D possibly TRBD1 on 5 matching bases. V lost 5 bases and J lost 2, with 16 bases in between. The germline V gene encodes CDR1 LNHNV and CDR2 YYDKDF (reference sequence). The CDR3 runs 16 residues.

The V call is TRBV5-4, the J call TRBJ1-1; 7 bases align to TRBD1. This CDR3 contains 14 residues. CDR1 and CDR2 (germline): SGHNT, YYREEE (reference sequence). Trimming at V came to 4 bases and at J to 1 base, leaving 4 bases not matched to a gene. The CDR3 nucleotides are TGTGCCAGCAGCCCGACAGGGCGGAACACTGAAGCTTTCTTT. Protein: CASSPTGRNTEAFF. Full variable domain (remainder filled in from reference TRBV5-4 and TRBJ1-1): ETGVTQSPTHLIKTRGQQVTLRCSSQSGHNTVSWYQQALGQGPQFIFQYYREEENGRGNFPPRFSGLQFPNYSSELNVNALELDDSALYLCASSPTGRNTEAFFGQGTRLTVV.

The chain uses TRBV5-1 and TRBJ2-3; D is perhaps TRBD1 (5 bases). CDR3 size: 14 residues. Trimming removed 0 bases at V and 1 base at J, with 6 bases between. CDR1 SGHRS and CDR2 YFSETQ come from the germline V gene. CDR3 region: CASSLVQGTDTQYF. The CDR3 DNA reads as TGCGCCAGCAGCTTGGTACAGGGCACAGATACGCAGTATTTT.

The genes are TRBV15 and TRBJ2-5; 8 bases agree with TRBD1. The length of the CDR3 is 16 residues. The V gene's germline CDR1 is LNHNV and CDR2 YYDKDF (reference sequence). V dropped 1 base and J dropped 2; count of bases not matched to a gene: 6. The CDR3 DNA reads as TGTGCCACCAGCAGAGGGAGACAGGGGCGGCAAGAGACCCAGTACTTC. Its translation: CATSRGRQGRQETQYF.

The table lists this clone with a few counts. The chain carries TRBV5-1 and TRBJ1-1; TRBD1 matches at 11 bases. Trimming cost V 4 bases and J 5 bases; bases outside gene matches: 7. The CDR3 has 15 amino acids. CDR1 SGHRS and CDR2 YFSETQ come from the germline V gene. The CDR3 here is CASSGGQGGKTEAFF. The CDR3 DNA sequence: TGCGCCAGCAGCGGGGGACAGGGGGGAAAGACTGAAGCTTTCTTT.

The chain has TRBV7-2 and TRBJ1-1; D gene unclear. V lost 3 bases, J lost 9 bases, and 8 bases lay in between. In germline, CDR1 is SGHTA, CDR2 FQGNSA. This CDR3 region has 11 residues. CDR3 coding DNA: TGTGCCAGCAGCTTCTTTGGGCAAGCTTTCTTT. Its protein is CASSFFGQAFF.

CDR3 DNA: TGTGCCAGCAGCTTAGGGGACAGAGTCTATAGCAATCAGCCCCAGCATTTT. Translation: CASSLGDRVYSNQPQHF. The chain employs TRBV7-9 and TRBJ1-5; 7 bases are shared with TRBD1. Germline trimming cut 1 base from V and 0 bases from J; bases unmatched to any gene: 6. Germline CDR1 reads SEHNR; CDR2 reads FQNEAQ (reference sequence). This CDR3 spans 17 amino acids.

This clone occurred a few times. The rearrangement links TRBV9 to TRBJ2-7; TRBD1 agrees at 8 bases. V shed 4 bases and J 5 bases; nucleotides not matched to a gene: 8. Germline V gene sequence: CDR1 SGDLS, CDR2 YYNGEE. CDR3 length equals 14 residues. The CDR3 loop reads CASSSGTGVHEQYF. The CDR3 DNA reads TGTGCCAGCAGCTCCGGGACAGGTGTACACGAGCAGTACTTC.